The source of this TCR beta chain is a study of human T cells and chemical hapten exposure (dated by TCRdb to the early 2020s). Looking at the study overall: Libraries were combined into a pool for sequencing, and differences in TCR yield between samples came mainly from small differences in library volumes within the pool. Peripheral blood TCR repertoire changes were tracked in vivo in alopecia patients during primary and secondary sensitization to the hapten diphenylcyclopropenone (DPC). For every blood RNA sample, sequencing covered both the TCR alpha and TCR beta chains.

V is reduced by 3 bases and J by 3 bases, leaving a spacing of 11 bases between them. The CDR3 runs 15 amino acids, cysteine and phenylalanine included. The DNA shown is the 45-base CDR3, in frame from base 1. Beyond this particular receptor, the publication reports: After repeated subsampling, changes were observed in the strength of the expansion versus patch-test correlation and in the threshold at which the correlation became significant. DPC sensitization did not change how many TCRs were above 1 in 1000 frequency, and no evidence was found of alterations in global repertoire structure.

The time point label on this specimen signifies: healthy volunteer bleed at 2 weeks. Total RNA was extracted from unfractionated whole blood collected in Tempus Blood RNA tubes. Four or five healthy volunteers acted as controls for TCR sequencing and had blood drawn at day 0, 2 weeks and 6 weeks. A word on this clonotype: Its antigen remains undetermined. No qualities accompany the bases; no much larger clone lies one base away.

The library was produced with RACE. The sample was run on a NextSeq 500. Library preparation attached unique molecular identifiers to individual cDNA molecules for quantitative, reproducible TCR counting. The authors' pipeline ran thus. Samples had a median of roughly 98,000 TCRs, with a range from roughly 23,224 to 700,000. The Decombinator software suite was used to annotate V, J and CDR3 in the TCR reads. For PS versus PT1 abundance plots, all samples were subsampled to the same number of TCRs (28,000). Expanded TCRs were defined as absent before sensitization and observed at least eight times at the 2-week time point. Using fastp trimming at Q25 and MiXCR clonotype assembly, TCRdb reanalyzed the public sequencing data and kept in-frame beta chains. Every CDR3 protein is listed once, alongside the most common genes and DNA of its rows. What appears here as the V and J calls and clone size reflects TCRdb's work, not the paper's. The sample data list tens of thousands of distinct CDR3 sequences, and over 8% of these were observed just once. The ten biggest clones cover about 3.1% of the sample.

The sample taken for sequencing was whole blood. The clonotype comes from a female donor in good health. Some clones in this sample may be carry-over from other donors' samples. This receptor chain uses TRBV12-3 or TRBV12-4 and TRBJ2-2; the D gene is not confidently resolved. The CDR3 is CASSFVWADTGELFF. The nucleotide sequence is given as TGTGCCAGCAGTTTTGTGTGGGCTGACACCGGGGAGCTGTTTTTT.